Listed below are T cell receptor beta chains from one sample, sequenced in a study of CD8 T cells in Susac syndrome. TCRdb reanalysed the immunoSEQ multiplex PCR reads using MiXCR and keeps one entry per CDR3 protein. The sample yields some 130,000 distinct CDR3 sequences, around 90% seen once. The sequencing sample was made of CD8+ T cells from PBMCs. The receptor source for this set is a human donor with multiple sclerosis. The CDR3 runs from the conserved cysteine through the conserved F or W. A D gene is named only where the DNA matches it firmly. Where a row states a size, it is once, few, many or the class of an expanded clone; other rows omit it.

CDR3 DNA: TGTGCCAGCACCTTCAGGAGGGCCATGGAAGCTTTCTTT
CDR3 protein: CASTFRRAMEAFF
clone size: once
D gene: NA
J gene: TRBJ1-1
V gene: TRBV7-2

CDR3 DNA: TGTGCCACCAATGAAGAGTGGATATCTAACTATGGCTACACCTTC
CDR3 protein: CATNEEWISNYGYTF
clone size: NA
D gene: NA
J gene: TRBJ1-2
V gene: TRBV6-1

CDR3 DNA: TGTGCCAGCAGTTCCGGGACTTCTGACAATGAGCAGTTCTTC
CDR3 protein: CASSSGTSDNEQFF
clone size: NA
D gene: NA
J gene: TRBJ2-1
V gene: TRBV12-3/TRBV12-4

CDR3 DNA: TGCAGTGCTACAGGGGACGGACACGAGCAGTACTTC
CDR3 protein: CSATGDGHEQYF
clone size: NA
D gene: NA
J gene: TRBJ2-7
V gene: TRBV20-1

CDR3 DNA: TGTGCCAGCAGCCTTGCGAGGTTAGCGGGGGCAGATACGCAGTATTTT
CDR3 protein: CASSLARLAGADTQYF
clone size: NA
D gene: TRBD2
J gene: TRBJ2-3
V gene: TRBV27

CDR3 DNA: TGTGCCAGCGAGGCGGGAGTGGCCTACAATGAGCAGTTCTTC
CDR3 protein: CASEAGVAYNEQFF
clone size: NA
D gene: TRBD2
J gene: TRBJ2-1
V gene: TRBV9

CDR3 DNA: TGTGCCAGCAGTTTCCCGGGCAACGAGCAGTTCTTC
CDR3 protein: CASSFPGNEQFF
clone size: few
D gene: NA
J gene: TRBJ2-1
V gene: TRBV12-3/TRBV12-4

CDR3 DNA: TGTGCCACCGGGACTAGCGCCTACAATGAGCAGTTCTTC
CDR3 protein: CATGTSAYNEQFF
clone size: NA
D gene: TRBD2
J gene: TRBJ2-1
V gene: TRBV24-1

CDR3 DNA: TGTGCCTGGAGCCCCGATTTCACCGGGGAGCTGTTTTTT
CDR3 protein: CAWSPDFTGELFF
clone size: NA
D gene: NA
J gene: TRBJ2-2
V gene: TRBV30

CDR3 DNA: TGCGCCAGCAGCGAACCGGGACAGGGAGTTTGGGGCAATGAAAAACTGTTTTTT
CDR3 protein: CASSEPGQGVWGNEKLFF
clone size: NA
D gene: TRBD1
J gene: TRBJ1-4
V gene: TRBV5-1

CDR3 DNA: TGTGCCACCAGCAGAGTTACAGGGTCGGTCTATGGCTACACCTTC
CDR3 protein: CATSRVTGSVYGYTF
clone size: once
D gene: NA
J gene: TRBJ1-2
V gene: TRBV15

CDR3 DNA: TGCAGTGCTAGAGGGGCTGGGCACCTATTCTACGAGCAGTACTTC
CDR3 protein: CSARGAGHLFYEQYF
clone size: NA
D gene: NA
J gene: TRBJ2-7
V gene: TRBV20-1

CDR3 DNA: TGTGCCTGGCTTCCAAAGGAGAGTTTGAATACGCAGTATTTT
CDR3 protein: CAWLPKESLNTQYF
clone size: NA
D gene: NA
J gene: TRBJ2-3
V gene: TRBV30

CDR3 DNA: TGTGCCAGCAGTTACGGGACAGGGGGAGGATATGGCTACACCTTC
CDR3 protein: CASSYGTGGGYGYTF
clone size: NA
D gene: TRBD1
J gene: TRBJ1-2
V gene: TRBV12-3/TRBV12-4

CDR3 DNA: TGTGCCAGCAGCCAAGAGGCCAGCGGGATGGACAATGAGCAGTTCTTC
CDR3 protein: CASSQEASGMDNEQFF
clone size: NA
D gene: TRBD2
J gene: TRBJ2-1
V gene: TRBV3-1

CDR3 DNA: TGTGCCAGCAGTTACCTTAGCGGGAGCACAGATACGCAGTATTTT
CDR3 protein: CASSYLSGSTDTQYF
clone size: NA
D gene: TRBD2
J gene: TRBJ2-3
V gene: TRBV6-5

CDR3 DNA: TGTGCCAGCAGTTACGGACCACCTCCCCTCCAGCCCCAGCATTTT
CDR3 protein: CASSYGPPPLQPQHF
clone size: NA
D gene: NA
J gene: TRBJ1-5
V gene: TRBV6-2/TRBV6-3

CDR3 DNA: TGTGCCAGCAGATGGCTAGCCCCCGGCGGGGAGCTGTTTTTT
CDR3 protein: CASRWLAPGGELFF
clone size: NA
D gene: NA
J gene: TRBJ2-2
V gene: TRBV2

CDR3 DNA: TGTGCCAGCAGCCAAGCCGGTTACCGCGAGAACACTGAAGCTTTCTTT
CDR3 protein: CASSQAGYRENTEAFF
clone size: NA
D gene: NA
J gene: TRBJ1-1
V gene: TRBV14

CDR3 DNA: TGTGCCACCGGGCCCCCCGAGAAAGCGAACACCGGGGAGCTGTTTTTT
CDR3 protein: CATGPPEKANTGELFF
clone size: NA
D gene: NA
J gene: TRBJ2-2
V gene: TRBV24-1

CDR3 DNA: TGCAGCGCCGGTCGAACTGAAGCTTTCTTT
CDR3 protein: CSAGRTEAFF
clone size: few
D gene: NA
J gene: TRBJ1-1
V gene: TRBV29-1

CDR3 DNA: TGTGCCAGCAGCTTCGACAGTCACTACGAGCAGTACTTC
CDR3 protein: CASSFDSHYEQYF
clone size: NA
D gene: NA
J gene: TRBJ2-7
V gene: TRBV7-9

CDR3 DNA: TGCGCCAGCTCTCAGCGGGAGATGATTTCCAATGAGCAGTTCTTC
CDR3 protein: CASSQREMISNEQFF
clone size: NA
D gene: TRBD2
J gene: TRBJ2-1
V gene: TRBV10-1

CDR3 DNA: TGCAGCGTTGAGTTTTTAAACATTCAGTACTTC
CDR3 protein: CSVEFLNIQYF
clone size: NA
D gene: NA
J gene: TRBJ2-4
V gene: TRBV29-1

CDR3 DNA: TGTGCCAGCAGCCCTCGGGACTACCTAAGCACAGATACGCAGTATTTT
CDR3 protein: CASSPRDYLSTDTQYF
clone size: NA
D gene: TRBD2
J gene: TRBJ2-3
V gene: TRBV7-6

CDR3 DNA: TGTGCCAGCAGCTTCGAGGGGAGTGGTTACGAGCAGTACTTC
CDR3 protein: CASSFEGSGYEQYF
clone size: NA
D gene: NA
J gene: TRBJ2-7
V gene: TRBV7-8

CDR3 DNA: TGCAGCGTTGGGAGCGGGCCAGATACGCAGTATTTT
CDR3 protein: CSVGSGPDTQYF
clone size: NA
D gene: NA
J gene: TRBJ2-3
V gene: TRBV29-1

CDR3 DNA: TGTGCCAGCGGGAGGACCTGGGGCTATGGCTACACCTTC
CDR3 protein: CASGRTWGYGYTF
clone size: NA
D gene: NA
J gene: TRBJ1-2
V gene: TRBV12-3/TRBV12-4

CDR3 DNA: TGTGCCAGCTCACCTAATGACCTTTACGAGCAGTACTTC
CDR3 protein: CASSPNDLYEQYF
clone size: NA
D gene: NA
J gene: TRBJ2-7
V gene: TRBV18

CDR3 DNA: TGCGCCAGCAGCCCTGGGGGGAACGCAAATGAGCAGTTCTTC
CDR3 protein: CASSPGGNANEQFF
clone size: NA
D gene: NA
J gene: TRBJ2-1
V gene: TRBV4-1

CDR3 DNA: TGTGCCAGCAGTCCCTCCAGTGGGTGGGCGGGAGTGGGAGAGCAGTACTTC
CDR3 protein: CASSPSSGWAGVGEQYF
clone size: NA
D gene: TRBD2
J gene: TRBJ2-7
V gene: TRBV6-5

CDR3 DNA: TGTGCCAGCAGGACTGCGGACAGCCCTTCAGGAGGGAAACTGTTTTTT
CDR3 protein: CASRTADSPSGGKLFF
clone size: NA
D gene: NA
J gene: TRBJ1-4
V gene: TRBV28

CDR3 DNA: TGTGCCAGCAGCCAATACGTGGGGGAGCGGACCGGGGAGCTGTTTTTT
CDR3 protein: CASSQYVGERTGELFF
clone size: NA
D gene: NA
J gene: TRBJ2-2
V gene: TRBV3-1

CDR3 DNA: TGTGCCAGCAGTTACCAGGGTTCCGGGGCCAACGTCCTGACTTTC
CDR3 protein: CASSYQGSGANVLTF
clone size: NA
D gene: NA
J gene: TRBJ2-6
V gene: TRBV6-5

CDR3 DNA: TGTGCCAGCAGCATCGCCGGGACCGTCCAAAACATTCAGTACTTC
CDR3 protein: CASSIAGTVQNIQYF
clone size: NA
D gene: NA
J gene: TRBJ2-4
V gene: TRBV5-6

CDR3 DNA: TGTGCCATCAGGGAAGCTTTGGGTGCCACATCCAATGAGCAGTTCTTC
CDR3 protein: CAIREALGATSNEQFF
clone size: once
D gene: NA
J gene: TRBJ2-1
V gene: TRBV10-3

CDR3 DNA: TGTGCCAGCAGCTTGATCGGCCCCAATGAGCAGTTCTTC
CDR3 protein: CASSLIGPNEQFF
clone size: NA
D gene: NA
J gene: TRBJ2-1
V gene: TRBV7-9

CDR3 DNA: TGTGCCAGCAGCCAAGCCTTGGAGTGGGAAGAGACCCAGTACTTC
CDR3 protein: CASSQALEWEETQYF
clone size: NA
D gene: NA
J gene: TRBJ2-5
V gene: TRBV4-2

CDR3 DNA: TGCAGCGCCCGGGACAGTGAAGTCACTGAAGCTTTCTTT
CDR3 protein: CSARDSEVTEAFF
clone size: once
D gene: TRBD1
J gene: TRBJ1-1
V gene: TRBV29-1

CDR3 DNA: TGTGCCAGCAGCCCCCGGGAATCTTATAGGCAGTTCTTC
CDR3 protein: CASSPRESYRQFF
clone size: NA
D gene: NA
J gene: TRBJ2-1
V gene: TRBV7-9

CDR3 DNA: TGTGCCAGCAGTTACGGCAGGGACACTGAAGCTTTCTTT
CDR3 protein: CASSYGRDTEAFF
clone size: NA
D gene: NA
J gene: TRBJ1-1
V gene: TRBV6-2/TRBV6-3

CDR3 DNA: TGTGCCAGCAGTTCCACGGCGGGGCCAAGGGCCTACGAGCAGTACTTC
CDR3 protein: CASSSTAGPRAYEQYF
clone size: NA
D gene: NA
J gene: TRBJ2-7
V gene: TRBV12-3/TRBV12-4

CDR3 DNA: TGTGCCAGCAGTTTTGGGGGACAGTTCACAGATACGCAGTATTTT
CDR3 protein: CASSFGGQFTDTQYF
clone size: NA
D gene: TRBD1
J gene: TRBJ2-3
V gene: TRBV27

CDR3 DNA: TGTGCCAGTAGTCCCGGAACGACCGGGGAGCTGTTTTTT
CDR3 protein: CASSPGTTGELFF
clone size: NA
D gene: NA
J gene: TRBJ2-2
V gene: TRBV19

CDR3 DNA: TGTGCCAGCAGCCAAGGAGGGGGGGCAGATACGCAGTATTTT
CDR3 protein: CASSQGGGADTQYF
clone size: NA
D gene: NA
J gene: TRBJ2-3
V gene: TRBV4-2

CDR3 DNA: TGTGCCAGCAGCTTGACAGGGGGAGAGACCCAGTACTTC
CDR3 protein: CASSLTGGETQYF
clone size: NA
D gene: TRBD1
J gene: TRBJ2-5
V gene: TRBV7-3

CDR3 DNA: TGTGCCAGCAGCGCCCGGGGCGCGGGAGCCACCGGGGAGCTGTTTTTT
CDR3 protein: CASSARGAGATGELFF
clone size: NA
D gene: TRBD2
J gene: TRBJ2-2
V gene: TRBV9

CDR3 DNA: TGCAGCGTTGAGTCAGACGGTTCCTACGAGCAGTACTTC
CDR3 protein: CSVESDGSYEQYF
clone size: NA
D gene: NA
J gene: TRBJ2-7
V gene: TRBV29-1

CDR3 DNA: TGTGCCACCAGTGCCCAGGGGTACCAGTACTTC
CDR3 protein: CATSAQGYQYF
clone size: NA
D gene: NA
J gene: TRBJ2-5
V gene: TRBV24-1

CDR3 DNA: TGTGCCAGCAGCCCCACTAGCGGGAGGGACGACGAGCAGTACTTC
CDR3 protein: CASSPTSGRDDEQYF
clone size: NA
D gene: TRBD2
J gene: TRBJ2-7
V gene: TRBV5-6

CDR3 DNA: TGTGCCAGCAGGGGTAACAGTTACTATGGCTACACCTTC
CDR3 protein: CASRGNSYYGYTF
clone size: NA
D gene: NA
J gene: TRBJ1-2
V gene: TRBV2

CDR3 DNA: TGTGCCAGTAGCACAGGGGCACGCGAGCAGTACTTC
CDR3 protein: CASSTGAREQYF
clone size: NA
D gene: TRBD1
J gene: TRBJ2-7
V gene: TRBV19

CDR3 DNA: TGTGCCAGCGCCGCGAATCAAGAGACCCAGTACTTC
CDR3 protein: CASAANQETQYF
clone size: NA
D gene: NA
J gene: TRBJ2-5
V gene: TRBV7-9

CDR3 DNA: TGTGCCAGCAGCTCCCGAGGGGAGGATTATCTGGGAGAGCAGTACTTC
CDR3 protein: CASSSRGEDYLGEQYF
clone size: NA
D gene: NA
J gene: TRBJ2-7
V gene: TRBV7-8

CDR3 DNA: TGTGCCAGCAGTCCATCCCCCGGGACACTTTGGGGGCAGTACTTC
CDR3 protein: CASSPSPGTLWGQYF
clone size: NA
D gene: NA
J gene: TRBJ2-7
V gene: TRBV27